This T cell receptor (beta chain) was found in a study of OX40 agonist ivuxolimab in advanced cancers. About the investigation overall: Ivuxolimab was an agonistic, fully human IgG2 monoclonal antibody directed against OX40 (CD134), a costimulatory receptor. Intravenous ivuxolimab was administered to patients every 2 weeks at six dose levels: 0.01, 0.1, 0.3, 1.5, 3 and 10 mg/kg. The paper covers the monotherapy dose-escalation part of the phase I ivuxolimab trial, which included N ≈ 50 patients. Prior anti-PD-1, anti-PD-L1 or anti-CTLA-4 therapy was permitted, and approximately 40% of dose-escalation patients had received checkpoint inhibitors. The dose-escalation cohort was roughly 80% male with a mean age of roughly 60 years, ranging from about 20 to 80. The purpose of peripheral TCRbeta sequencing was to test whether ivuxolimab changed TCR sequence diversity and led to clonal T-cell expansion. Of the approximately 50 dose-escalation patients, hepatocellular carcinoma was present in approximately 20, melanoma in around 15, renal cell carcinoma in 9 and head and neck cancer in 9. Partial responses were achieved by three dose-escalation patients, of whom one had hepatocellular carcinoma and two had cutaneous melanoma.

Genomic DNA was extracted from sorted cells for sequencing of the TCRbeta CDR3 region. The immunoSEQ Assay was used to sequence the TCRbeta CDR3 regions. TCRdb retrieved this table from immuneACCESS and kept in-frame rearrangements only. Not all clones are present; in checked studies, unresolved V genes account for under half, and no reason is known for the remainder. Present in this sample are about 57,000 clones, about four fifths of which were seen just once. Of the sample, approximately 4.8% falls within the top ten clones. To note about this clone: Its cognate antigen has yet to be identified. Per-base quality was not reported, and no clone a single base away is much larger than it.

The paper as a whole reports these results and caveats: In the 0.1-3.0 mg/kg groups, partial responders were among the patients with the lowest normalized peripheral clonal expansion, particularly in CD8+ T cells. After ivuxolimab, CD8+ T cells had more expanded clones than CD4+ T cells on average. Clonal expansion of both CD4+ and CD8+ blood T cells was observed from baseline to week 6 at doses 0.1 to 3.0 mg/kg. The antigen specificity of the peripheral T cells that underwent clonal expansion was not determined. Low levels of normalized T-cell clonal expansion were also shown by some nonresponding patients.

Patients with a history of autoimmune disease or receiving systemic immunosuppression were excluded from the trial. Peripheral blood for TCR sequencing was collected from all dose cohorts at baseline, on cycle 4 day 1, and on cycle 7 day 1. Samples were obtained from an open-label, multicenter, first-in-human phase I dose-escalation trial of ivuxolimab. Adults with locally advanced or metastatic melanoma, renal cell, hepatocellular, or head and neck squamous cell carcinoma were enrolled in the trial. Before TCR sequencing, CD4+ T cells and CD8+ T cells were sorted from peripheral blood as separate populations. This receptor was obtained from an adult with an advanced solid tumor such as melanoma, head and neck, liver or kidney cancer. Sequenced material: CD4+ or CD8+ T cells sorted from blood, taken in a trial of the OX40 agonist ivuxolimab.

The CDR3 reads CASSEAYRTSGAPSNEQFF. The DNA is TGTGCCAGCAGTGAAGCCTATCGGACTAGCGGGGCCCCCTCCAATGAGCAGTTCTTC. The chain is made from TRBV2 and TRBJ2-1, and 12 bases in between align with TRBD2. CDR1 and CDR2 were assigned from the germline V gene as SNHLY and FYNNEI. V is cut back by 0 bases and J by 6 bases, with 12 bases in the junction unmatched. Including the terminal cysteine and phenylalanine, the CDR3 comprises 19 residues. Solely the CDR3 DNA is kept, with 57 bases framed from the first base.